This entry lists 11 T cell receptor beta chains sequenced from one sample in a study of tumor-infiltrating lymphocytes in localized non-small cell lung cancer. Sequenced by immunoSEQ multiplex PCR; TCRdb stores in-frame clones only, minus some. The table has about 6,400 clones, roughly 70% seen once. Material: lung tumor tissue. Receptor source: a human donor with non-small cell lung cancer.

This clone was seen more than once but under ten times. The J gene is TRBJ2-2, the V gene TRBV27; possible D gene TRBD1, 6 bases. The CDR3 runs 15 residues. V was cut by 2 bases and J by 1 base, with 8 bases left in between. Germline values: CDR1 MNHEY, CDR2 SMNVEV (reference sequence). CDR3 in DNA: TGTGCCAGCAGTTTAGGACAGTGGAACACCGGGGAGCTGTTTTTT. Amino acid sequence: CASSLGQWNTGELFF.

The gene calls are TRBV14 and TRBJ2-1; 8 nucleotides agree with TRBD2. The junction had 5 bases not matched to a gene; V was cut back by 4 bases and J by 3 bases. The germline CDR1 and CDR2 sequences are SGHDN and FVKESK. The CDR3 extends over 15 amino acids. The CDR3 sequence is CASSPGLGGYNEQFF. The CDR3 DNA is TGTGCCAGCAGCCCGGGACTAGGGGGCTACAATGAGCAGTTCTTC.

V and J are TRBV20-1 and TRBJ2-7; no clear D gene. Germline CDR1 is DFQATT and CDR2 is SNEGSKA (reference sequence). V lost 2 bases and J lost 7, with 9 bases in between. The CDR3 extends over 11 amino acids. The CDR3 bases are TGCAGTGCTAGATCACGAGGTGAGCAGTACTTC. Its protein product is CSARSRGEQYF.

V usage is TRBV20-1 and J usage is TRBJ2-5; D is ambiguous. The CDR3 has 11 residues. Germline loops: CDR1 DFQATT, CDR2 SNEGSKA (reference sequence). The V end lost 3 bases, the J end lost 9 bases, and 11 bases lay between the germline ends. In nucleotides, the CDR3 is TGCAGTGCTAGGGTGTCCGAGGCCCAGTACTTC. Amino acid sequence: CSARVSEAQYF.

The V call is TRBV7-9, the J call TRBJ1-1; 8 bases fit TRBD1. V lost 4 bases to trimming and J lost 9 bases; unmatched junction nucleotides: 10. The CDR3 loop spans 14 amino acids. Germline V gene data show CDR1 as SEHNR and CDR2 as FQNEAQ (reference sequence). The CDR3 here is CASSSGRTGRQAFF. Here the CDR3 DNA reads TGTGCCAGCAGCTCGGGCCGGACAGGGAGGCAAGCTTTCTTT.

This clone was observed a handful of times. CDR3 loop: CASSLRLTDTQYF. The CDR3, as DNA: TGTGCCAGCAGCTTACGACTCACAGATACGCAGTATTTT. The V gene is TRBV5-5, the J gene TRBJ2-3, with D unresolved. This CDR3 has 13 residues. Germline CDR1 and CDR2: SGHKS and YYEKEE (reference sequence). V lost 2 bases and J lost 2, with 6 bases in between.

The chain recombines TRBV5-1 with TRBJ2-7; D assignment may be TRBD1 or TRBD2 (6 bases each). The CDR3 loop spans 13 amino acids. In germline, CDR1 is SGHRS, CDR2 YFSETQ. The germline V and J ends were trimmed by 4 bases and 5 bases, with 13 bases remaining between them. The CDR3 region is CASSRGQGDEQYF. CDR3 nucleotides: TGCGCCAGCAGCCGGGGGCAGGGCGACGAGCAGTACTTC.

The genes are TRBV2 and TRBJ1-5, with D uncertain. The CDR3 runs to 13 residues. Germline V lookup: CDR1 SNHLY, CDR2 FYNNEI. V shed 10 bases and J shed 0 bases, with 10 bases lying between them. The CDR3: CAILTGSNQPQHF. The CDR3 region has the DNA TGTGCCATCTTGACCGGTAGCAATCAGCCCCAGCATTTT.

This clone was detected a few times. CDR3 amino acids: CASSPQTGVGTIYF. The CDR3 bases are TGTGCCAGCAGCCCCCAGACAGGGGTGGGCACCATATATTTT. V usage is TRBV5-4 and J usage is TRBJ1-3; 8 nucleotides match TRBD1. The V gene's germline CDR1 is SGHNT and CDR2 YYREEE (reference sequence). The CDR3 is made up of 14 amino acids. V was clipped by 4 bases and J by 9 bases; unmatched bases: 9.

The rearrangement uses TRBV7-9 and TRBJ1-2, with D unresolved. Trimming stripped 3 bases from V and 7 bases from J, with 15 bases between. The CDR3 sequence is 14 residues long. Germline values: CDR1 SEHNR, CDR2 FQNEAQ (reference sequence). CDR3 loop: CASSFQVEVGGYTF. As DNA, the CDR3 is TGTGCCAGCAGCTTCCAGGTAGAAGTCGGTGGCTACACCTTC.

The gene calls are TRBV4-1 and TRBJ1-2; TRBD1 matches 7 bases. Germline V gene lookup returns CDR1 MGHRA and CDR2 YSYEKL. The CDR3 extends over 14 amino acids. The J segment lost 2 bases and the V segment lost 1 base, leaving 1 base of the junction unmatched. The CDR3 region has the DNA TGCGCCAGCAGCCAAGTGACAGGGAACTATGGCTACACCTTC. Protein: CASSQVTGNYGYTF.